The clone carrying this TCR beta chain was found many times. Its antigen remains unidentified. Stability of Graves' hyperthyroidism was defined as absent ophthalmopathy progression within 18 months. Newly diagnosed patients aged 18 to 65 had hyperthyroidism of under 2 months' duration. Not enrolled were patients with uncontrolled infection, other autoimmune disease, pregnancy or lactation. The data were taken from a study of T cells in Graves' hyperthyroidism and ophthalmopathy. Study observations and caveats: Researchers found most expanded thyroid clonotypes above 0.001 in blood as well.

Authors of the study amplified TCR beta CDR3 regions from RNA transcripts. HTBI primers were the set used in a first-round RT-PCR of the TCR CDR3. TCRdb fed the multiplex PCR reads into MiXCR, producing one record per CDR3 protein. The top ten hold around a third of the sample, which has around 700,000 distinct CDR3 sequences, 30% to 40% seen once. Trimming shortened V by 3 bases and J by 1 base, and 20 bases separated the two germline ends. Germline CDR1 LNHDA, CDR2 SQIVND (reference sequence). This CDR3 is 18 amino acids long. The chain links TRBV19 to TRBJ2-3; D may be TRBD1 or TRBD2 (5 bases each). This receptor was identified in a woman aged 40 to 50 with Graves' hyperthyroidism. Sample: blood. DNA of the CDR3: TGTGCCAGTAGTATCTGGGGGAGATTCGACATTGGCACAGATACGCAGTATTTT. Translated, it gives CASSIWGRFDIGTDTQYF.